This T cell receptor (beta chain) was recovered during a study of T-cell memory formation after mild COVID-19. TCRdb called the 5' RACE reads again in MiXCR, with one record for every CDR3 protein. The sample lists some 290,000 distinct CDR3 sequences, 15% to 20% occurring once. The sequenced sample was PBMCs or a T cell subset sorted from them (not recorded which). The source is a man younger than 35 who had mild COVID-19 (a few samples of this study predate the infection). Cell type and time point are not known.

The CDR3 DNA reads as TGCGCCAGCAGCTCGGGGAGTGGCGGTTATGAGCAGTTCTTC. Protein product: CASSSGSGGYEQFF. The chain recombines TRBV5-1 with TRBJ2-1; D is perhaps TRBD2 (5 bases). V shed 3 bases and J shed 8 bases, with 15 bases lying between them. The CDR3 totals 14 residues. Germline loops: CDR1 SGHRS, CDR2 YFSETQ.